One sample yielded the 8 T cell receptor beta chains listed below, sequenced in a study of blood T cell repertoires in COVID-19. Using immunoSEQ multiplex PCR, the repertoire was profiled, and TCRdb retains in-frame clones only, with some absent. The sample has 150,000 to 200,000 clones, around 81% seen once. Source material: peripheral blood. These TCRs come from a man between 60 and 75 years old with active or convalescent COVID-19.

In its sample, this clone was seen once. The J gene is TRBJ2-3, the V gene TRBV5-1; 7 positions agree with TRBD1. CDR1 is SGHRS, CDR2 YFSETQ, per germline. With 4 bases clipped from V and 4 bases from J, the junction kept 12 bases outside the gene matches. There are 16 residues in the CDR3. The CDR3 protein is CASSPMLRQGPDTQYF. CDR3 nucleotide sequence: TGCGCCAGCAGCCCCATGCTCCGACAGGGCCCAGATACGCAGTATTTT.

DNA of the CDR3: TGTGCCAGCAGTTCTCAGTCGTACTATGGCTACACCTTC. It codes for CASSSQSYYGYTF. The rearrangement joins TRBV6-6 to TRBJ1-2; D call uncertain. Trimming pared 4 bases from V and 3 bases from J, leaving 9 bases between. Germline V gene sequence: CDR1 MNHNY, CDR2 SVGAGI (reference sequence). This CDR3 region has 13 residues.

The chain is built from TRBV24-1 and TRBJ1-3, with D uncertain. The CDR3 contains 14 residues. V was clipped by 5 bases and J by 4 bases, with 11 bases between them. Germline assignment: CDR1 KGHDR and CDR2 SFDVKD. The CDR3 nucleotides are TGTGCCACCAGTGGAGGTACGGAAGGAAACACCATATATTTT. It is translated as CATSGGTEGNTIYF.

CDR3 sequence reads: CASSLVAGGGGDTQYF. DNA for the CDR3: TGCGCCAGCAGCTTGGTAGCAGGGGGAGGTGGAGATACGCAGTATTTT. This sequence joins TRBV5-1 and TRBJ2-3; TRBD1 might be the D (7 bases). This CDR3 has 16 amino acids. The V end was cut by 0 bases, the J end by 5 bases, with 16 bases between. In germline, CDR1 is SGHRS, CDR2 YFSETQ.

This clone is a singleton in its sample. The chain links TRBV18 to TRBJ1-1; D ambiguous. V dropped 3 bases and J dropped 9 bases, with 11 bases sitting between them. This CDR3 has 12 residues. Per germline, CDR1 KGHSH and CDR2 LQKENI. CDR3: CASSPPGGKAFF. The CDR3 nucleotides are TGTGCCAGCTCACCCCCGGGAGGCAAAGCTTTCTTT.

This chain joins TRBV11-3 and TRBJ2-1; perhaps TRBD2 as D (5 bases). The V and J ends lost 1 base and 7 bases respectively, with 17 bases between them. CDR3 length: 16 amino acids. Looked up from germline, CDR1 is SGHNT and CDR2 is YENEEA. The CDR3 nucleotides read TGTGCCAGCAGCTTAGGAGCCGCCCGGACTTTGAATGAGCAGTTCTTC. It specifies CASSLGAARTLNEQFF.

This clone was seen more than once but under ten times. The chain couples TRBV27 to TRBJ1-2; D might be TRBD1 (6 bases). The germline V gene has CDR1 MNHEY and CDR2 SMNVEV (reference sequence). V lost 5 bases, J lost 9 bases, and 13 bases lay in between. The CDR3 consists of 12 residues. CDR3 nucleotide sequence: TGTGCCAGCAGTCCCCCCCAGGGGAGCTACACCTTC. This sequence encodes CASSPPQGSYTF.

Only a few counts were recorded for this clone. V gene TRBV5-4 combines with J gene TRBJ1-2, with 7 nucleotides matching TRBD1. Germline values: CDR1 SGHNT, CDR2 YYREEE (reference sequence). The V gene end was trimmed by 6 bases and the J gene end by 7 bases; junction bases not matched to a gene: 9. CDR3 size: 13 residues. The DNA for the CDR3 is TGTGCCAGCAAGATAGACAGGGAAGGTGGCTACACCTTC. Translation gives CASKIDREGGYTF.